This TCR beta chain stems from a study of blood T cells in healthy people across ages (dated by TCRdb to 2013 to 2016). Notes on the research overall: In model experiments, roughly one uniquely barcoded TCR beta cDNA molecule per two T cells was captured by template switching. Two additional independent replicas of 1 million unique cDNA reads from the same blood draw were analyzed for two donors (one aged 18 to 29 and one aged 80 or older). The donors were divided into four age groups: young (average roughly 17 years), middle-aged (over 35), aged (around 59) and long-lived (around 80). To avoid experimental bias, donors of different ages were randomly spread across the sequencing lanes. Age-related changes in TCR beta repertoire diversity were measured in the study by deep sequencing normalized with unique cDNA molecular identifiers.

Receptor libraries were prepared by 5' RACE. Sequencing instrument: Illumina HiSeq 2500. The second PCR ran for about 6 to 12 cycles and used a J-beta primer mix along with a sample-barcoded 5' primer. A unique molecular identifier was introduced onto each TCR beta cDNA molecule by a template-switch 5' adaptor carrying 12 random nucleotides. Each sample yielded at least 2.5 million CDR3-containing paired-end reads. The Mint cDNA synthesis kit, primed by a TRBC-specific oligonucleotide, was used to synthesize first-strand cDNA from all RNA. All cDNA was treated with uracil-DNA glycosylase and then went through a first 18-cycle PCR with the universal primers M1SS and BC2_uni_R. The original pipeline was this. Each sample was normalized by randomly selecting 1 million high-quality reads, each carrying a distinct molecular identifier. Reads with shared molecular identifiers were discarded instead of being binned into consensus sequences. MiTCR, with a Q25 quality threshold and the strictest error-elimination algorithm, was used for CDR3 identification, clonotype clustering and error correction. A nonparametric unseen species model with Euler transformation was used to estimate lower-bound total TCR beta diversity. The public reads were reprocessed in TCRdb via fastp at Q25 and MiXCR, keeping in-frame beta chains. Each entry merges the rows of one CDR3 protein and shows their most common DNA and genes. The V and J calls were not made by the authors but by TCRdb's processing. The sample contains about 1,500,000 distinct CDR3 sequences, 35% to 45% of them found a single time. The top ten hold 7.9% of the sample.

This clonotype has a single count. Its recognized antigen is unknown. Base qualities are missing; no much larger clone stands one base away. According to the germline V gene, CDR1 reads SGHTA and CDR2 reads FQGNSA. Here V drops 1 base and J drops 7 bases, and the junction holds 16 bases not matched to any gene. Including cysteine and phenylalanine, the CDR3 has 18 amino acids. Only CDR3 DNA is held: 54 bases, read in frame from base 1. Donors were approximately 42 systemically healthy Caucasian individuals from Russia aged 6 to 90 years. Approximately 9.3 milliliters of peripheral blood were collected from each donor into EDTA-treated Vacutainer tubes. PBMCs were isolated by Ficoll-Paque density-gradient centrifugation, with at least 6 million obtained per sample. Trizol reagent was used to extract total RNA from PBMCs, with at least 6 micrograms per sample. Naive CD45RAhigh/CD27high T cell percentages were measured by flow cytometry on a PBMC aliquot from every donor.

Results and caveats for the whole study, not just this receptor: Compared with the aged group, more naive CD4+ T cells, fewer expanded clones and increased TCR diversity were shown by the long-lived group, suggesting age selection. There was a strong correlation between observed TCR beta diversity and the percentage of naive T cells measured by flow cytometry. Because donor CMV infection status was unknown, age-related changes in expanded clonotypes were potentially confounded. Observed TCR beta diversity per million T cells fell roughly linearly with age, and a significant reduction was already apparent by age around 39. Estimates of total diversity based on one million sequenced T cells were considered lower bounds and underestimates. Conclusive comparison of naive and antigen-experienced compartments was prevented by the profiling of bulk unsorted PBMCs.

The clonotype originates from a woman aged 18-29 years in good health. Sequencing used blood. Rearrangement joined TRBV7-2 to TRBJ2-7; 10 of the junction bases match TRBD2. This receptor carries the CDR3 CASSLVFSGGPFSYEQYF. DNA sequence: TGTGCCAGCAGCTTAGTTTTTAGCGGGGGGCCTTTTAGCTATGAGCAGTACTTC.